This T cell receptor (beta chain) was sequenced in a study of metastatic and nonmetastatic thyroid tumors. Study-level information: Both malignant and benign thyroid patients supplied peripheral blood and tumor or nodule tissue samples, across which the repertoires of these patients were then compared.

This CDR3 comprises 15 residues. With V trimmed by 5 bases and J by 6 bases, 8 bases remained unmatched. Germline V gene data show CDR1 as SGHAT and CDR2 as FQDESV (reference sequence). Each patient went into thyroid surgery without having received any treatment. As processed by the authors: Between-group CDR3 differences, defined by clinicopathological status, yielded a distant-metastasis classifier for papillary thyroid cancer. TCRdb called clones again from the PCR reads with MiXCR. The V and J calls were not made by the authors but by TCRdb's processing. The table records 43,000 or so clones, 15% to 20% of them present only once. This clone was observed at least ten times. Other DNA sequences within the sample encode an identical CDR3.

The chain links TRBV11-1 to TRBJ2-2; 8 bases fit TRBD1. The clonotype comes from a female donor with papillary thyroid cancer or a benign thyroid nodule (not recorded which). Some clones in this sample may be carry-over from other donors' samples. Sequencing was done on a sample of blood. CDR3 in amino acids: CASSRRQGPAGELFF. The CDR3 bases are TGTGCCAGCAGCCGGCGACAGGGGCCGGCCGGGGAGCTGTTTTTT.